This T cell receptor (beta chain) stems from a study of naive and memory T cell subsets. Amplification of ligated cDNA took four PCR rounds with SP2 and nested alpha and beta constant primers. TCRdb re-called the 5' RACE reads with MiXCR, one entry per CDR3 protein. The table includes 55,000 to 70,000 distinct CDR3 sequences, more than 7.5% detected once. The library had UMIs added by 3' ligation of an oligonucleotide to TCR cDNA. Whole blood, 2 to 2.5 ml, came from adult healthy volunteers. This clonotype was counted a few times. Its antigen is not known. V was pared by 5 bases and J by 5 bases, with 15 bases between. The germline V gene has CDR1 SGHAT and CDR2 FQNNGV. The CDR3 runs 14 residues. Overall study results and limits: TCR transcript changes with activation or differentiation may affect this RNA method.

The V and J genes are TRBV11-2 and TRBJ2-5; D gene ambiguous. This TCR came from a female donor in good health. CDR3 bases: TGTGCCAGCAGCCCGGACCCAAGCAAGGAGACCCAGTACTTC. It yields the protein CASSPDPSKETQYF. The entire variable domain, with the rest obtained from reference TRBV11-2 and TRBJ2-5, is as follows: EAGVAQSPRYKIIEKRQSVAFWCNPISGHATLYWYQQILGQGPKLLIQFQNNGVVDDSQLPKDRFSAERLKGVDSTLKIQPAKLEDSAVYLCASSPDPSKETQYFGPGTRLLVL.